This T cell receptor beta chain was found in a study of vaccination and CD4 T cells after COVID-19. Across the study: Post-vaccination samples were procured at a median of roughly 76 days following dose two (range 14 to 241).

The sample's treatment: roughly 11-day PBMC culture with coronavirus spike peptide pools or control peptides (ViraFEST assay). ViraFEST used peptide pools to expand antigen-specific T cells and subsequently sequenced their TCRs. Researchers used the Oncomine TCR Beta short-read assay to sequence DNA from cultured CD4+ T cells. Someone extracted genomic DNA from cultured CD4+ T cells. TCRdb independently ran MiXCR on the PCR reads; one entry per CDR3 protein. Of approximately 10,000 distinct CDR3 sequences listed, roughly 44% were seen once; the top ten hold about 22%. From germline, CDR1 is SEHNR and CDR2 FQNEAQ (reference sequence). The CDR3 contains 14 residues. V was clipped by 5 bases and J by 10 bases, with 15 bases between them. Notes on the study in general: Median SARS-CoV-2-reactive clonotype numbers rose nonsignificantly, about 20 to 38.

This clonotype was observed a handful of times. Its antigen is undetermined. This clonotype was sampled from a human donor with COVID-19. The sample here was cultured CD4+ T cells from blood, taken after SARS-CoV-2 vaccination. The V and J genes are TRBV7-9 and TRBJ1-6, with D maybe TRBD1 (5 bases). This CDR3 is CASSLGGDGSPLHF. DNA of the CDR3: TGTGCCAGCAGCCTCGGAGGGGACGGATCACCCCTCCACTTT. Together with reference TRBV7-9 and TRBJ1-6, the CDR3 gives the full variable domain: DTGVSQNPRHKITKRGQNVTFRCDPISEHNRLYWYRQTLGQGPEFLTYFQNEAQLEKSRLLSDRFSAERPKGSFSTLEIQRTEQGDSAMYLCASSLGGDGSPLHFGNGTRLTVT.